A selection of T cell receptor beta chains follows, all from one sample in a study of blood T cell repertoires in COVID-19. Clones were read by immunoSEQ multiplex PCR, and TCRdb kept only the in-frame ones, dropping some. The sample has over 85,000 clones, about 89% seen once. The sequenced sample was peripheral blood. These receptors came from a human donor in a cohort sampled during active COVID-19. Both conserved end residues are part of each CDR3. D genes are given only for firm matches. Rows give clone size only sometimes, using once, few, many, or a class for an expanded clone.

TRBD2 TRBJ2-7 . TRBV10-3 CAISASSGRAGEQYF TGTGCCATCAGTGCATCTAGCGGGAGGGCCGGAGAGCAGTACTTC
. TRBJ2-7 . TRBV20-1 CSASGRVDEQYF TGCAGTGCCAGTGGCAGGGTCGACGAGCAGTACTTC
. TRBJ1-4 . TRBV6-6 CASSRLLDSSNEKLFF TGTGCCAGCAGTCGACTCTTGGACAGCAGTAATGAAAAACTGTTTTTT
. TRBJ2-7 few TRBV3-1/TRBV3-2 CASSPQVGGGYEQYF TGTGCCAGCAGCCCCCAGGTGGGAGGTGGCTACGAGCAGTACTTC
. TRBJ1-1 once TRBV6-4 CASSANSNTEAFF TGTGCCAGCAGTGCAAATTCAAACACTGAAGCTTTCTTT
TRBD2 TRBJ2-7 . TRBV28 CASRGLAGGLHYEQYF TGTGCCAGCAGGGGACTAGCGGGAGGACTCCACTACGAGCAGTACTTC
. TRBJ2-2 . TRBV28 CASSYGGNTGELFF TGTGCCAGCAGTTACGGGGGTAACACCGGGGAGCTGTTTTTT
. TRBJ1-1 . TRBV3-1/TRBV3-2 CASSQETGYTEAFF TGTGCCAGCAGCCAAGAGACGGGGTACACTGAAGCTTTCTTT
TRBD1 TRBJ2-2 . TRBV27 CASGPWDRDTGELFF TGTGCCAGCGGACCTTGGGACAGGGATACCGGGGAGCTGTTTTTT
TRBD1 TRBJ1-2 . TRBV29-1 CSVQGAQLYGYTF TGCAGCGTACAGGGGGCTCAACTCTATGGCTACACCTTC